Here is one T cell receptor (beta chain) with its context. PCR primers comprised 60 Vbeta and 13 Jbeta primers. Some clones are missing from TCRdb's copy, which holds only in-frame ones; the method was immunoSEQ multiplex PCR. The sample contains around 120,000 clones, roughly four fifths of which appear only once. The data were taken from a study of cytomegalovirus exposure and HLA in healthy donors. This CDR3 contains 15 residues. V lost 6 bases and J lost 2; bases outside the gene matches: 4. CDR1 is MNHEY and CDR2 is SMNVEV in the germline V gene (reference sequence). The chain uses TRBV27 and TRBJ2-2; 9 bases are a match to TRBD2. Sample: PBMCs. This receptor was identified in a woman in her thirties in good health and CMV-seropositive. This CDR3 is CASRIAGANTGELFF. The DNA of the CDR3 is TGTGCCAGCAGAATAGCGGGGGCTAACACCGGGGAGCTGTTTTTT.